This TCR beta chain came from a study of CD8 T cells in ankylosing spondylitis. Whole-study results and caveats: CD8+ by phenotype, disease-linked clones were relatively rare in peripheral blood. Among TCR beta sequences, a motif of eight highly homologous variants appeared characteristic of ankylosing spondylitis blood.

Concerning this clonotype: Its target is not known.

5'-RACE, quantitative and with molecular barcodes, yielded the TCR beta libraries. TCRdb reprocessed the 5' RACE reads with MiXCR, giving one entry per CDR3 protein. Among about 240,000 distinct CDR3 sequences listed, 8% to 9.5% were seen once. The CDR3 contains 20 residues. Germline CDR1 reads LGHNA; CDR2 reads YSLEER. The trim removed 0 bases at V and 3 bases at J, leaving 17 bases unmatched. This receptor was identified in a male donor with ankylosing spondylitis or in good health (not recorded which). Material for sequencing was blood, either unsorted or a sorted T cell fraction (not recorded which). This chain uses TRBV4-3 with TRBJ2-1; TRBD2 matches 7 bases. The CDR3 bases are TGCGCCAGCAGCCAAGATTGGTTACTGGGTGCGGGAGTCGGCTACAATGAGCAGTTCTTC. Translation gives CASSQDWLLGAGVGYNEQFF.